This TCR beta chain was obtained from a study of OX40 agonist ivuxolimab in advanced cancers. About the study: Patients in dose escalation had liver, melanoma, kidney or head and neck cancers. Earlier anti-PD-1, anti-PD-L1 or anti-CTLA-4 therapy was permitted; 30% to 50% had received some. General study points: Circulating CD4+ and CD8+ T cells showed clonal expansion by week 6 at 0.1 to 3.0 mg/kg. CD8+ T cells (on average) carried more expanded clones than CD4+ T cells.

V lost 4 bases, J lost 2 bases, and 12 bases lay in between. CDR1 is SGHTS and CDR2 is YDEGEE in the germline V gene. This CDR3 spans 14 amino acids. TCRdb's copy holds only in-frame clones and misses some; the assay was immunoSEQ multiplex PCR. The data contain more than 70,000 clones, roughly nine tenths of them singletons. Details on this clone: The antigen remains unidentified.

The sample here was CD4+ or CD8+ T cells sorted from blood, taken in a trial of the OX40 agonist ivuxolimab. The TCR originated in an adult with an advanced solid tumor such as melanoma, head and neck, liver or kidney cancer. The chain recombines TRBV5-8 with TRBJ1-1; D gene uncertain. The CDR3 loop reads CASSDTRSNTEAFF. CDR3 in DNA: TGTGCCAGCAGCGATACCAGGAGTAACACTGAAGCTTTCTTT.